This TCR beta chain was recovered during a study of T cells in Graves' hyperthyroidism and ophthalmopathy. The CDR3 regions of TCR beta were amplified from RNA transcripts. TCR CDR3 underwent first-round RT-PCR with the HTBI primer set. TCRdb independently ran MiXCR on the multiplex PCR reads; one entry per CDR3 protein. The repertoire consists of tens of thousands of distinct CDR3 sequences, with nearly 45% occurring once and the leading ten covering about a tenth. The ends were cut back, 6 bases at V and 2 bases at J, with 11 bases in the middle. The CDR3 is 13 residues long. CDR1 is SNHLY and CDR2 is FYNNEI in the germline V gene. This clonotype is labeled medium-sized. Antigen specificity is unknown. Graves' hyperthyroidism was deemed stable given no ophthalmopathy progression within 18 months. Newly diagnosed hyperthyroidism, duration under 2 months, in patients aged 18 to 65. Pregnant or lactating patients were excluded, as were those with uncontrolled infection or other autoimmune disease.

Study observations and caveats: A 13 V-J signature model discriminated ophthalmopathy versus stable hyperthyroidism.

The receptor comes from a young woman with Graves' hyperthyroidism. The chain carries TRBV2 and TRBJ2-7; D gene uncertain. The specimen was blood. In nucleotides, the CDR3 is TGTGCCAGCAGCAAGGGCAACACCTACGAGCAGTACTTC. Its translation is CASSKGNTYEQYF.